This T cell receptor beta chain appears in the sequencing data of a study of regulatory T cells in long-lasting Graves disease. Study-wide context: Treatment with antithyroid drugs for over 5 years, together with positive TSH receptor antibodies, meant persistent Graves' disease.

Whole-study results and caveats: Persistent Graves' patients showed reduced TCR diversity versus newly diagnosed patients. New patients shared 966 public clonotypes, and persistent patients shared more, with under 3,000. Study of thyroid tissue was not done, with only peripheral blood studied.

HTBI primers from iRepertoire and Arm-PCR of CDR3 regions yielded the TCR beta libraries. MiXCR, run by TCRdb on the multiplex PCR reads, gives a single entry per CDR3 protein. The table shows about 660,000 distinct CDR3 sequences, with around 32% occurring only once. This CDR3 has 19 residues. V lost 0 bases to trimming and J lost 5 bases; unmatched junction nucleotides: 16. Germline loops: CDR1 MNHNS, CDR2 SASEGT. On this clonotype: The antigen is unknown.

Sample time point: persistent/refractory GD, antithyroid drugs over 5 years with positive TRAb. The authors made the TCR library using RNA they extracted from PBMCs. This chain uses TRBV6-1 with TRBJ2-7; 10 nucleotides line up with TRBD2. The source of this sequence is a female donor with Graves disease. The input for sequencing was peripheral blood mononuclear cells (PBMCs), taken when the disease was refractory, from a patient treated with antithyroid drugs. In nucleotides, the CDR3 is TGTGCCAGCAGTGAAGCCGCACCTAGCGGGAGCCTACTCGACCACGAGCAGTACTTC. Its translation is CASSEAAPSGSLLDHEQYF.